The source of this T cell receptor beta chain is a study of blood T cell repertoires in COVID-19. Germline V gene data show CDR1 as SNHLY and CDR2 as FYNNEI. This CDR3 comprises 13 residues. V shed 11 bases and J 4 bases; nucleotides not matched to a gene: 8. Profiled with immunoSEQ multiplex PCR; TCRdb holds only in-frame clones, not every one. The sample comprises 110,000 to 150,000 clones, 76% of which are singletons, and 4.2% rests with the top ten. The material sequenced was peripheral blood. The chain recombines TRBV2 with TRBJ2-5, with TRBD2 matching over 9 bases. The receptor was isolated from a man in his 60s with acute or convalescent COVID-19. CDR3 sequence: CAVIPREGETQYF. The CDR3 DNA is TGTGCCGTGATTCCGCGGGAGGGAGAGACCCAGTACTTC.